This entry lists 4 T cell receptor beta chains sequenced from one sample in a study of cytomegalovirus exposure and HLA in healthy donors (dated by TCRdb to about 2017). Library preparation used the immunoSEQ multiplex PCR assay. For the multiplex PCR, a mixture combining 60 forward primers for TCR Vbeta segments and 13 reverse primers for TCR Jbeta segments was used. TCRdb obtained this table from immuneACCESS and retained in-frame rearrangements with V and J assigned. These tables miss some clones; where compared with another copy, unresolved V genes account for less than half of the shortfall, and the remainder is unexplained. The sample table holds 150,000 to 200,000 clones, of which 75% were seen once. The leading ten clones occupy roughly 8.2% of the sample. The sequencing input was PBMCs. The source of these receptors is a woman in her thirties or forties in good health and CMV-seropositive.

This clone was seen only a few times. J is TRBJ1-5 and V is TRBV27; 8 positions match TRBD1. The trim removed 1 base at V and 6 bases at J, leaving 8 bases unmatched. The CDR3 is made up of 16 amino acids. In germline, CDR1 is MNHEY, CDR2 SMNVEV (reference sequence). This CDR3 is CASSLLDRVLRQPQHF. The CDR3 DNA is TGTGCCAGCAGTTTATTGGACAGGGTTTTGCGTCAGCCCCAGCATTTT.

The rearrangement uses TRBV7-6 and TRBJ1-6; 10 positions agree with TRBD1. Looked up from germline, CDR1 is SGHVS and CDR2 is FNYEAQ. V gave up 4 bases and J gave up 8 bases; unmatched junction bases: 2. The CDR3 consists of 14 residues. The DNA of the CDR3 is TGTGCCAGCAGCTCAGACAGGGGGCATTCACCCCTCCACTTT. As protein: CASSSDRGHSPLHF.

This clone was detected once. The J gene is TRBJ2-7, the V gene TRBV6-1; possible D gene TRBD2, 5 bases. Trimming stripped 5 bases from V and 4 bases from J, with 18 bases between. The germline V gene has CDR1 MNHNS and CDR2 SASEGT. The CDR3 runs 15 residues. CDR3 residues: CASSRLRERPYEQYF. The CDR3, as DNA: TGTGCCAGCAGTCGCCTCCGGGAACGACCTTACGAGCAGTACTTC.

The V gene is TRBV19, the J gene TRBJ2-1, with 15 bases that match TRBD2. The germline CDR1 and CDR2 sequences are LNHDA and SQIVND (reference sequence). This CDR3 has 16 residues. V gave up 5 bases and J gave up 7 bases; unmatched junction bases: 6. In DNA form, the CDR3 reads TGTGCCAGTAGTTCCCCAGGGACTAGCGGGAGGAATGAGCAGTTCTTC. Protein product: CASSSPGTSGRNEQFF.